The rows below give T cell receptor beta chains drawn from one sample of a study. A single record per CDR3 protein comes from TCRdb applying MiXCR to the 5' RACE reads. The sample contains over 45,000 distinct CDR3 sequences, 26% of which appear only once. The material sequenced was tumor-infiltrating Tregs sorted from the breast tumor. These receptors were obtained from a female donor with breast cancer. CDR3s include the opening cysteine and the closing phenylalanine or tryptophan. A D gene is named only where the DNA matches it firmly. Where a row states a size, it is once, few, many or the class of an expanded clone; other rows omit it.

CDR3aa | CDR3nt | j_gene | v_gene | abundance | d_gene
CASSPGLVDSFF | TGTGCCAGCAGTCCCGGACTAGTTGATAGCTTCTTC | TRBJ2-1 | TRBV12-3/TRBV12-4 | . | TRBD2
CASSGSGGLKGERYF | TGTGCCAGCAGTGGTAGCGGGGGATTAAAGGGCGAGCGGTACTTC | TRBJ2-7 | TRBV6-1 | . | TRBD2
CASRTEAARNEQFF | TGCGCCAGCAGAACGGAGGCCGCGCGAAATGAGCAGTTCTTC | TRBJ2-1 | TRBV5-1 | few | .
CASGPPSGRAEETQYF | TGCGCCAGCGGTCCTCCTAGCGGGAGGGCGGAAGAGACCCAGTACTTC | TRBJ2-5 | TRBV5-1 | once | TRBD2
CASSQVQGVNSPLHF | TGCGCCAGCAGCCAAGTTCAGGGAGTTAATTCACCCCTCCACTTT | TRBJ1-6 | TRBV4-3 | many | .
CASSESTGVGAYGYAF | TGCGCCAGCAGCGAGTCTACAGGGGTCGGAGCGTATGGCTACGCCTTC | TRBJ1-2 | TRBV5-1 | many | TRBD1
CASSSTGGYGYTF | TGCGCCAGCAGCTCGACAGGGGGCTATGGCTACACCTTC | TRBJ1-2 | TRBV4-1 | few | TRBD1
CAGGLEGNTGELFF | TGTGCCGGGGGTCTGGAGGGAAACACCGGGGAGCTGTTTTTT | TRBJ2-2 | TRBV4-2 | . | .
CASSPQSARGEKLFF | TGTGCCAGTAGTCCACAGTCAGCTCGAGGGGAAAAACTGTTTTTT | TRBJ1-4 | TRBV19 | few | .
CASSPGLPGTSGDGAYNEQFF | TGTGCCAGCAGCCCAGGCCTACCCGGGACTAGCGGGGATGGGGCGTACAATGAGCAGTTCTTC | TRBJ2-1 | TRBV11-2 | many | TRBD2
CSTRTSGSEQFF | TGCAGTACCCGGACTAGCGGGAGTGAGCAGTTCTTC | TRBJ2-1 | TRBV20-1 | . | TRBD2
CASSLGGTANYGYTF | TGTGCCAGCAGTTTAGGCGGGACAGCTAACTATGGCTACACCTTC | TRBJ1-2 | TRBV12-3/TRBV12-4 | few | TRBD1
CASSWTGLGNEQFF | TGTGCCAGCAGTTGGACAGGTTTAGGCAATGAGCAGTTCTTC | TRBJ2-1 | TRBV12-3/TRBV12-4 | . | TRBD1
CASSLQGPLGGYNEQFF | TGCGCCAGCAGCTTGCAGGGACCCTTAGGGGGCTACAATGAGCAGTTCTTC | TRBJ2-1 | TRBV5-1 | few | .
CASDNGYNEQFF | TGTGCCAGCGATAACGGATACAATGAGCAGTTCTTC | TRBJ2-1 | TRBV7-9 | few | .
CSVDKDYGYTF | TGCAGCGTTGATAAGGACTATGGCTACACCTTC | TRBJ1-2 | TRBV29-1 | . | .
CASSTGVRQETQYF | TGCGCCAGCAGCACTGGCGTTCGTCAAGAGACCCAGTACTTC | TRBJ2-5 | TRBV5-1 | . | .
CAGSLVGYSNQPQHF | TGTGCCGGCAGCTTGGTAGGGTATAGCAATCAGCCCCAGCATTTT | TRBJ1-5 | TRBV5-6 | . | .
CSVGETPELGQYF | TGCAGCGTTGGGGAGACTCCCGAACTTGGGCAGTACTTC | TRBJ2-7 | TRBV29-1 | . | .
CSARQGAANEKLFF | TGCAGTGCGAGACAGGGGGCGGCTAATGAAAAACTGTTTTTT | TRBJ1-4 | TRBV20-1 | few | TRBD1
CASSFNGRSSYNEQFF | TGCGCCAGCAGCTTTAACGGGAGGAGCTCCTACAATGAGCAGTTCTTC | TRBJ2-1 | TRBV5-1 | few | TRBD2
CASGGFREKLFF | TGTGCCTCCGGAGGATTTCGGGAAAAACTGTTTTTT | TRBJ1-4 | TRBV6-1 | many | .
CASSLEGSNTEAFF | TGTGCCAGCAGTTTGGAGGGCTCGAACACTGAAGCTTTCTTT | TRBJ1-1 | TRBV12-3/TRBV12-4 | . | .